Listed below are T cell receptor beta chains from one sample, sequenced in a study of technical replicates of blood from a few donors. Produced via immunoSEQ multiplex PCR; TCRdb's table is partial and in-frame only. The sample has tens of thousands of clones, more than 90% seen once. Input material: T cells isolated from PBMCs. These TCRs come from a human donor in good health. The CDR3 runs from the conserved cysteine through the conserved F or W. Each record gives: J gene, D gene, V gene, clone size, CDR3 protein, CDR3 DNA. The D gene is left open where the match is weak. Clone sizes are given selectively: once, few, many, or a class where the clone is expanded.

J: TRBJ2-3
D: -
V: TRBV11-2
size: -
CDR3: CASSFSRGTDTQYF
DNA: TGTGCCAGCAGCTTTTCCAGGGGCACAGATACGCAGTATTTT

J: TRBJ2-7
D: TRBD2
V: TRBV4-1
size: -
CDR3: CASSHPMTSGAYEQYF
DNA: TGCGCCAGCAGCCACCCTATGACTAGCGGGGCCTACGAGCAGTACTTC

J: TRBJ1-1
D: -
V: TRBV27
size: -
CDR3: CASSFFGLNTEAFF
DNA: TGTGCCAGCAGTTTTTTCGGGTTGAACACTGAAGCTTTCTTT

J: TRBJ1-4
D: -
V: TRBV2
size: -
CDR3: CASMLVRELFF
DNA: TGTGCCAGCATGTTAGTTCGGGAACTGTTTTTT

J: TRBJ2-7
D: -
V: TRBV4-1
size: -
CDR3: CASSQLWSFGHPYEQYF
DNA: TGCGCCAGCAGCCAACTATGGTCGTTTGGACACCCCTACGAGCAGTACTTC

J: TRBJ1-2
D: TRBD1
V: TRBV4-1
size: -
CDR3: CASSFGQGNRNYGYTF
DNA: TGCGCCAGCAGCTTTGGACAGGGAAATAGGAACTATGGCTACACCTTC

J: TRBJ2-7
D: TRBD2
V: TRBV7-9
size: -
CDR3: CASSFSGEVYEQYF
DNA: TGTGCCAGCAGCTTTAGCGGGGAAGTCTACGAGCAGTACTTC

J: TRBJ1-1
D: -
V: TRBV2
size: -
CDR3: CASGGGTEAFF
DNA: TGTGCCAGCGGCGGTGGGACTGAAGCTTTCTTT

J: TRBJ2-3
D: TRBD2
V: TRBV5-6
size: -
CDR3: CASSLAGGPPDTQYF
DNA: TGTGCCAGCAGCTTAGCGGGAGGGCCCCCAGATACGCAGTATTTT

J: TRBJ1-2
D: TRBD1
V: TRBV5-1
size: -
CDR3: CASSLGTGNVGYTF
DNA: TGCGCCAGCAGCTTGGGGACAGGGAACGTAGGCTACACCTTC

J: TRBJ1-4
D: -
V: TRBV29-1
size: -
CDR3: CSVQEGVTDEKLFF
DNA: TGCAGCGTTCAAGAGGGCGTTACAGATGAAAAACTGTTTTTT

J: TRBJ2-6
D: -
V: TRBV6-6
size: -
CDR3: CASSSNSGANVLTF
DNA: TGTGCCAGCAGTTCTAACTCTGGGGCCAACGTCCTGACTTTC

J: TRBJ1-4
D: -
V: TRBV7-2
size: -
CDR3: CASSPGPNEKLFF
DNA: TGTGCCAGCAGCCCCGGTCCCAATGAAAAACTGTTTTTT

J: TRBJ2-7
D: -
V: TRBV28
size: once
CDR3: CASSLRGGYEQYF
DNA: TGTGCCAGCAGTTTAAGGGGGGGATACGAGCAGTACTTC

J: TRBJ2-3
D: TRBD2
V: TRBV30
size: -
CDR3: CVIAGVADTQYF
DNA: TGTGTGATAGCGGGAGTTGCAGATACGCAGTATTTT

J: TRBJ2-7
D: -
V: TRBV2
size: -
CDR3: CASHEGGVEQYF
DNA: TGTGCCAGCCATGAAGGGGGGGTCGAGCAGTACTTC

J: TRBJ2-1
D: TRBD2
V: TRBV10-3
size: -
CDR3: CAISEGPAGEGNEQFF
DNA: TGTGCCATCAGTGAGGGTCCGGCGGGAGAGGGTAATGAGCAGTTCTTC

J: TRBJ2-5
D: -
V: TRBV4-3
size: -
CDR3: CASSQEWDTQETQYF
DNA: TGCGCCAGCAGCCAAGAATGGGACACACAAGAGACCCAGTACTTC

J: TRBJ1-1
D: -
V: TRBV5-1
size: -
CDR3: CASSLEGTGTMVDTEAFF
DNA: TGCGCCAGCAGCTTGGAGGGAACAGGGACTATGGTAGACACTGAAGCTTTCTTT

J: TRBJ1-4
D: -
V: TRBV6-1
size: -
CDR3: CASIGQLNEKLFF
DNA: TGTGCCAGCATTGGACAGCTTAATGAAAAACTGTTTTTT

J: TRBJ2-7
D: -
V: TRBV9
size: -
CDR3: CASSVATGTYYEQYF
DNA: TGTGCCAGCAGCGTAGCTACAGGGACATACTACGAGCAGTACTTC

J: TRBJ1-1
D: TRBD1
V: TRBV29-1
size: -
CDR3: CSVVSTGSTNTEAFF
DNA: TGCAGCGTTGTATCGACAGGGAGTACGAACACTGAAGCTTTCTTT

J: TRBJ2-3
D: TRBD2
V: TRBV29-1
size: -
CDR3: CSVDLGRWTQYF
DNA: TGCAGCGTTGATCTCGGGAGGTGGACGCAGTATTTT

J: TRBJ1-1
D: -
V: TRBV6-5
size: -
CDR3: CASSYSESAKSFF
DNA: TGTGCCAGCAGTTACTCAGAGTCTGCAAAATCTTTCTTT

J: TRBJ2-1
D: -
V: TRBV27
size: -
CDR3: CASSLFWRYNEQFF
DNA: TGTGCCAGCAGTTTATTCTGGAGGTACAATGAGCAGTTCTTC

J: TRBJ2-2
D: -
V: TRBV19
size: -
CDR3: CASSIVQDTGELFF
DNA: TGTGCCAGTAGTATAGTCCAGGACACCGGGGAGCTGTTTTTT

J: TRBJ2-5
D: TRBD1
V: TRBV28
size: -
CDR3: CASRSRGKGAETQYF
DNA: TGTGCCAGCAGATCGAGGGGAAAGGGGGCAGAGACCCAGTACTTC

J: TRBJ2-1
D: -
V: TRBV7-9
size: few
CDR3: CASSLGKPSGSYNEQFF
DNA: TGTGCCAGCAGCCTGGGTAAGCCGTCGGGCTCCTACAATGAGCAGTTCTTC